These T cell receptor beta chains were read from a single sample in a study of blood T cell repertoires in COVID-19. Using immunoSEQ multiplex PCR, the repertoire was profiled, and TCRdb retains in-frame clones only, with some absent. The sample includes about 300,000 clones, about nine tenths seen only once; the top ten take roughly 4%. Sequenced input: PBMCs or T cells enriched from blood (not recorded which). The receptor set was obtained from a man younger than 40 who had recovered from COVID-19. The CDR3 runs from the conserved cysteine through the conserved F or W. Fields, in order: V gene, J gene, CDR3 protein.

v_gene: TRBV6-5
j_gene: TRBJ1-1
CDR3aa: CASSYLGVMNTEAFF

v_gene: TRBV12-3/TRBV12-4
j_gene: TRBJ2-7
CDR3aa: CASSLTSWYEQYF

v_gene: TRBV14
j_gene: TRBJ1-3
CDR3aa: CASSPMGRGHGNTIYF

v_gene: TRBV30
j_gene: TRBJ1-4
CDR3aa: CAWTLRRGTNEKLFF

v_gene: TRBV19
j_gene: TRBJ2-2
CDR3aa: CASTPRPQVSNTGELFF

v_gene: TRBV2
j_gene: TRBJ1-5
CDR3aa: CASSAGANSNQPQHF

v_gene: TRBV10-2
j_gene: TRBJ1-5
CDR3aa: CASSELSGVGQPQHF

v_gene: TRBV28
j_gene: TRBJ2-1
CDR3aa: CASGQGGKNEQFF

v_gene: TRBV3-1/TRBV3-2
j_gene: TRBJ2-5
CDR3aa: CASSQLVGLAGPPVTQYF

v_gene: TRBV11-2
j_gene: TRBJ1-2
CDR3aa: CASSQRNYGYTF

v_gene: TRBV4-1
j_gene: TRBJ2-6
CDR3aa: CASSPSQGRFGSGANVLTF

v_gene: TRBV18
j_gene: TRBJ2-3
CDR3aa: CASSPQRGQDTQYF

v_gene: TRBV9
j_gene: TRBJ1-5
CDR3aa: CASSVGAGGRQPQHF

v_gene: TRBV7-9
j_gene: TRBJ2-3
CDR3aa: CASSSKYTSGGVPDTQYF

v_gene: TRBV6-6
j_gene: TRBJ2-7
CDR3aa: CASNAGTGLSEQYF

v_gene: TRBV28
j_gene: TRBJ2-1
CDR3aa: CASRLARSYNEQFF

v_gene: TRBV7-2
j_gene: TRBJ2-2
CDR3aa: CASSFRNTGELFF

v_gene: TRBV24-1
j_gene: TRBJ2-7
CDR3aa: CATSDPGTGTPYEQYF

v_gene: TRBV3-1/TRBV3-2
j_gene: TRBJ1-3
CDR3aa: CASSTRRTLSGNTIYF

v_gene: TRBV18
j_gene: TRBJ2-4
CDR3aa: CASSPIREAKNIQYF

v_gene: TRBV29-1
j_gene: TRBJ2-5
CDR3aa: CSVVQIQETQYF

v_gene: TRBV30
j_gene: TRBJ1-5
CDR3aa: CAWSGTGNQPQHF

v_gene: TRBV19
j_gene: TRBJ1-1
CDR3aa: CASSIVGVSTEAFF

v_gene: TRBV7-7
j_gene: TRBJ2-3
CDR3aa: CASSLGQGAIDTQYF

v_gene: TRBV7-2
j_gene: TRBJ2-7
CDR3aa: CASSLDGSRPEQYF

v_gene: TRBV28
j_gene: TRBJ1-2
CDR3aa: CASSPRGYGYTF

v_gene: TRBV27
j_gene: TRBJ2-2
CDR3aa: CASTGTAPGELFF

v_gene: TRBV2
j_gene: TRBJ1-3
CDR3aa: CASREDRVGNTIYF

v_gene: TRBV7-2
j_gene: TRBJ1-2
CDR3aa: CASSIPGQVSNYGYTF

v_gene: TRBV24-1
j_gene: TRBJ2-1
CDR3aa: CATSETSGRNNEQFF

v_gene: TRBV12-3/TRBV12-4
j_gene: TRBJ1-1
CDR3aa: CASSYGGRGEAFF

v_gene: TRBV10-1
j_gene: TRBJ2-5
CDR3aa: CASSDADKETQYF

v_gene: TRBV11-3
j_gene: TRBJ2-7
CDR3aa: CASSTTRQATYEQYF

v_gene: TRBV12-3/TRBV12-4
j_gene: TRBJ2-7
CDR3aa: CASSPGFSYEQYF

v_gene: TRBV2
j_gene: TRBJ2-5
CDR3aa: CATSSGGELETQYF

v_gene: TRBV10-3
j_gene: TRBJ1-1
CDR3aa: CATQGGNTEAFF

v_gene: TRBV30
j_gene: TRBJ2-1
CDR3aa: CAWSVLAGDPNEQFF

v_gene: TRBV7-2
j_gene: TRBJ2-5
CDR3aa: CASSLGGGETQYF

v_gene: TRBV7-8
j_gene: TRBJ2-7
CDR3aa: CASSFARAFPSEQYF

v_gene: TRBV10-2
j_gene: TRBJ2-7
CDR3aa: CASSEVGSSYEQYF

v_gene: TRBV29-1
j_gene: TRBJ2-7
CDR3aa: CSPRDRNASYEQYF

v_gene: TRBV4-1
j_gene: TRBJ2-7
CDR3aa: CASSFESPQIQGAYEQYF

v_gene: TRBV24-1
j_gene: TRBJ1-1
CDR3aa: CATSDLFGAEAFF

v_gene: TRBV5-1
j_gene: TRBJ2-1
CDR3aa: CASSLPRGIGEEQFF

v_gene: TRBV10-3
j_gene: TRBJ2-1
CDR3aa: CAIRWEGGDEQFF

v_gene: TRBV27
j_gene: TRBJ2-1
CDR3aa: CASSPTYNEQFF

v_gene: TRBV3-1/TRBV3-2
j_gene: TRBJ2-3
CDR3aa: CASSLIGAKDTQYF

v_gene: TRBV30
j_gene: TRBJ1-1
CDR3aa: CAWSAAGRRTEAFF

v_gene: TRBV19
j_gene: TRBJ1-2
CDR3aa: CASSIEAGTPNYGYTF

v_gene: TRBV4-1
j_gene: TRBJ2-1
CDR3aa: CASSQVSAGGLSYNEQFF

v_gene: TRBV25-1
j_gene: TRBJ1-2
CDR3aa: CASTAGYGYTF

v_gene: TRBV7-9
j_gene: TRBJ2-3
CDR3aa: CASRPTRANTDTQYF

v_gene: TRBV7-9
j_gene: TRBJ2-1
CDR3aa: CASSLPGTGLHEQFF

v_gene: TRBV7-8
j_gene: TRBJ1-5
CDR3aa: CASSEQGSGNQPQHF

v_gene: TRBV11-3
j_gene: TRBJ2-1
CDR3aa: CASSLDPLAELYNEQFF

v_gene: TRBV30
j_gene: TRBJ1-1
CDR3aa: CAWSHWTTEAFF

v_gene: TRBV5-6
j_gene: TRBJ1-1
CDR3aa: CASSRTRVTNTEAFF

v_gene: TRBV20-1
j_gene: TRBJ1-1
CDR3aa: CSASKGGGMDAFF